The 11 T cell receptor beta chains reported below all come from one sample, sequenced in a study of blood T cell repertoires in COVID-19 (TCRdb year 2020). Library method: the immunoSEQ multiplex PCR assay. TCRdb stores this immuneACCESS table with in-frame sequences only. Part of the clones is absent; in the studies checked, under half of the shortfall reflects unresolved V genes, and no reason is known for the rest. The sample includes 250,000 or so clones, with 75% to 90% observed a single time. 4.1% of the sample is taken by the ten largest. The sequencing sample was made of PBMCs or T cells enriched from blood (not recorded which). The receptor set was obtained from a woman in her twenties or thirties with acute COVID-19.

The chain combines TRBV28 with TRBJ2-7; 8 nucleotides match TRBD1. This CDR3 has 15 residues. CDR1 is MDHEN and CDR2 is SYDVKM in the germline V gene. V gave up 2 bases and J gave up 1 base; unmatched junction bases: 4. This CDR3 reads CASSLATGDSYEQYF. The CDR3 region has the DNA TGTGCCAGCAGTTTAGCGACAGGGGATTCCTACGAGCAGTACTTC.

The chain is built from TRBV5-1 and TRBJ2-3, with 8 nucleotides matching TRBD2. The CDR3 totals 17 residues. J was trimmed by 7 bases and V by 3 bases; bases with no gene match: 16. Looked up from germline, CDR1 is SGHRS and CDR2 is YFSETQ. CDR3 nucleotides: TGCGCCAGCAGCTCTCTCTCGGAGCTAGCGGGCCGAAATACGCAGTATTTT. Translated, it gives CASSSLSELAGRNTQYF. The full variable domain, with the rest looked up from reference TRBV5-1 and TRBJ2-3, is KAGVTQTPRYLIKTRGQQVTLSCSPISGHRSVSWYQQTPGQGLQFLFEYFSETQRNKGNFPGRFSGRQFSNSRSEMNVSTLELGDSALYLCASSSLSELAGRNTQYFGPGTRLTVL.

The V gene is TRBV7-2, the J gene TRBJ2-7; TRBD1 matches at 7 bases. The CDR3 spans 14 residues. After removal of 2 bases from V and 5 bases from J, the junction contained 6 bases not matched to a gene. Germline assignment: CDR1 SGHTA and CDR2 FQGNSA. The DNA of the CDR3 is TGTGCCAGCAGCTTAACGACAGGGAGCCACGAGCAGTACTTC. It is translated as CASSLTTGSHEQYF. Drawing the rest from reference TRBV7-2 and TRBJ2-7, the complete variable domain is GAGVSQSPSNKVTEKGKDVELRCDPISGHTALYWYRQSLGQGLEFLIYFQGNSAPDKSGLPSDRFSAERTGGSVSTLTIQRTQQEDSAVYLCASSLTTGSHEQYFGPGTRLTVT.

The chain is built from TRBV5-1 and TRBJ2-7; D is perhaps TRBD2 (6 bases). The CDR3 runs 12 residues. Germline values: CDR1 SGHRS, CDR2 YFSETQ. V lost 1 base, J lost 5 bases, and 7 bases lay in between. CDR3 nucleotides: TGCGCCAGCAGCTTGCGCGGGGACGAGCAGTACTTC. Amino acid sequence: CASSLRGDEQYF.

The V gene is TRBV28, the J gene TRBJ1-6; 9 nucleotides align to TRBD1. From germline, CDR1 is MDHEN and CDR2 SYDVKM. The V gene end was trimmed by 5 bases and the J gene end by 16 bases; junction bases not matched to a gene: 12. The CDR3 runs to 14 residues. The CDR3 here is CASSTRPGTGSLHF. CDR3 coding DNA: TGTGCCAGCAGTACACGTCCCGGGACAGGGTCTCTCCACTTT.

The V call is TRBV28, the J call TRBJ1-2; the D is unclear. This CDR3 has 13 residues. The V gene lost 8 bases and the J gene lost 5 bases, with 15 bases spanning the gap. Germline V gene sequence: CDR1 MDHEN, CDR2 SYDVKM. The CDR3: CASAVPGVYGYTF. CDR3 sequence (DNA): TGTGCCAGCGCTGTTCCCGGGGTATATGGCTACACCTTC.

This clone was seen more than once but under ten times. The chain links TRBV28 to TRBJ1-2, with D unclear. CDR1 and CDR2 from the germline V gene are MDHEN and SYDVKM. V was trimmed by 5 bases and J by 5 bases, leaving 9 bases between them. The CDR3 runs 12 residues. CDR3 sequence reads: CASSSRDYGYTF. CDR3 sequence (DNA): TGTGCCAGCAGTAGTCGGGATTATGGCTACACCTTC.

The chain combines TRBV9 with TRBJ2-7, with 10 bases lining up with TRBD2. The CDR3 is 15 amino acids. With 4 bases clipped from V and 2 bases from J, the junction kept 6 bases outside the gene matches. Germline CDR1 reads SGDLS; CDR2 reads YYNGEE. The CDR3 DNA reads as TGTGCCAGCAGCATTCTAGCGGGAGTCCCCTACGAGCAGTACTTC. Residues: CASSILAGVPYEQYF. The whole variable domain, filled in from reference TRBV9 and TRBJ2-7, reads DSGVTQTPKHLITATGQRVTLRCSPRSGDLSVYWYQQSLDQGLQFLIQYYNGEERAKGNILERFSAQQFPDLHSELNLSSLELGDSALYFCASSILAGVPYEQYFGPGTRLTVT.

This clone was picked up one time. The genes are TRBV27 and TRBJ2-1; a weak D match, TRBD2 (6 bases). The CDR3 spans 15 residues. Germline CDR1 MNHEY, CDR2 SMNVEV (reference sequence). The ends were cut back, 6 bases at V and 3 bases at J, with 15 bases in the middle. The DNA for the CDR3 is TGTGCCAGCAGCCGACTAGAGGATTTCTACAATGAGCAGTTCTTC. Translating it yields CASSRLEDFYNEQFF.

This clone was seen once. The rearrangement joins TRBV28 to TRBJ1-1; 9 bases are a match to TRBD1. The CDR3 length is 14 residues. The germline CDR1 and CDR2 sequences are MDHEN and SYDVKM. Losses at the gene ends were 8 bases for V and 4 bases for J; bases not matched to a gene: 8. The CDR3 DNA follows: TGTGCCAGCGAAGGTCCGGACAGGGGCACTGAAGCTTTCTTT. Protein: CASEGPDRGTEAFF. Together with reference TRBV28 and TRBJ1-1, the CDR3 gives the full variable domain: DVKVTQSSRYLVKRTGEKVFLECVQDMDHENMFWYRQDPGLGLRLIYFSYDVKMKEKGDIPEGYSVSREKKERFSLILESASTNQTSMYLCASEGPDRGTEAFFGQGTRLTVV.

V and J are TRBV9 and TRBJ2-2, with 7 bases matching TRBD2. The germline V gene encodes CDR1 SGDLS and CDR2 YYNGEE. V dropped 0 bases and J dropped 6; count of bases not matched to a gene: 2. This CDR3 region has 14 residues. The CDR3 DNA sequence: TGTGCCAGCAGCGTAGCGGGAGGAGCCGGGGAGCTGTTTTTT. As protein: CASSVAGGAGELFF.